This T cell receptor beta chain was captured by sequencing in a study of blood T cells in healthy people across ages. The second PCR ran roughly 6 to 12 cycles with a sample-barcoded 5' primer and J-beta primers. TCRdb independently ran MiXCR on the 5' RACE reads; one entry per CDR3 protein. The table has over 750,000 distinct CDR3 sequences, 20% to 30% seen once. There were at least 5.5 micrograms of total RNA extracted from every sample. Comments on this clonotype: Its antigen is currently unknown.

Overall study findings and caveats: Per million T cells, the diversity of TCR beta decreased roughly linearly as age advanced.

The same data also went into a second study, on T cells of mothers and their children.

Sequencing was performed on blood. This receptor was identified in a boy aged 5-17 years in good health.

The CDR3 reads CASSYRVLGYTF. The CDR3 DNA follows: TGTGCCAGCAGTTACAGGGTATTAGGCTACACCTTC. The chain combines TRBV12-3 or TRBV12-4 with TRBJ1-2; maybe TRBD1 (6 bases). V shed 4 bases and J shed 8 bases, with 11 bases lying between them. The CDR3 has 12 amino acids.